This T cell receptor beta chain was observed in a study of cytomegalovirus exposure and HLA in healthy donors. To note about this clone: Its specificity is not known.

The CDR3 is 13 residues long. V was clipped by 4 bases and J by 6 bases, with 13 bases between them. Germline CDR1 LNHDA, CDR2 SQIVND (reference sequence). The study's findings and limits: An analysis was carried out later, and it reportedly showed fewer N-insertions in an Asian-associated ancestry cluster than the 666-donor mean. Sequencing likely produced, as an artifact, a cluster of highly shared sequence variants.

PCR amplification relied on 60 Vbeta primers (plus 13 Jbeta primers). TCRdb's copy holds only in-frame clones and misses some; the assay was immunoSEQ multiplex PCR. The sample lists 110,000 to 150,000 clones, about 70% occurring once. This TCR was recovered from a woman between 35 and 50 years old in good health and CMV-seronegative. What was sequenced was PBMCs. This chain joins TRBV19 and TRBJ2-7, with D possibly matching TRBD2 (7 bases). CDR3 nucleotides: TGTGCCAGTAGTAAGGGGGGGGCTGGCGAGCAGTACTTC. Translating gives CASSKGGAGEQYF.